This T cell receptor (beta chain) was identified during a study of T cells in Graves' hyperthyroidism and ophthalmopathy. This clonotype was recorded many times. Amplified regions were TCR beta CDR3 sequences from RNA transcripts. In the first-round RT-PCR of the TCR CDR3, the HTBI primer set was used. Each CDR3 protein gets one entry after TCRdb re-called the multiplex PCR reads with MiXCR. The repertoire includes some 420,000 distinct CDR3 sequences, around 13% of them detected once, and 5% to 6.5% sits in the top ten. Germline V gene lookup returns CDR1 MDHEN and CDR2 SYDVKM. The CDR3 covers 12 residues. Trimming removed 2 bases at V and 6 bases at J, with 7 bases between. Patients aged 18 to 65 had newly diagnosed hyperthyroidism that had lasted under 2 months.

The specimen was blood. This chain joins TRBV28 and TRBJ1-1, with no clear D. This clonotype originated in a woman aged 18-29 years with Graves' hyperthyroidism. The CDR3 is CASSLLGAEAFF. CDR3 bases: TGTGCCAGCAGTTTACTTGGGGCTGAAGCTTTCTTT.